This TCR beta chain appears in the sequencing data of a study of spatial heterogeneity in lung cancer (dated by TCRdb to about 2019). For the study in its entirety: More beta-chain than alpha-chain transcripts were consistently detected, likely reflecting higher beta-chain transcript abundance. In the raw uncorrected reads, each unique combination of TCR and UMI appeared more than ten times on average. The study quantitatively compared TCR alpha and beta repertoires across multiple tumor regions, matched nontumor lung and blood in non-small cell lung cancer. TCR repertoire features were related to nonsynonymous mutation counts determined by whole-exome sequencing of tumor tissue. At surgery, both alpha and beta chains were TCR-sequenced in about 200 tumor regions, over 61 matched nontumor lung samples and over 50 PBMC samples. The full study reports these points: Confirming at a functional level the hypothesis that regional TCRs recognize regional mutations was considered to require additional single-cell paired TCR alpha and beta sequencing. Ubiquitous expanded tumor TCRs were detected in blood more often at tumor resection than at routine follow-up.

Concerning this clonotype: This receptor's antigen is unknown. Nothing much larger sits one base from this clone, and base qualities are not available.

The CDR3 starts with the cysteine, ends with the phenylalanine, and has 14 residues. Just the 42-base CDR3 DNA is kept, in frame starting at base 1. The germline ends are 10 bases apart after V is trimmed by 3 bases and J by 7 bases. Sequences MNHEY (CDR1) and SVGAGI (CDR2) are obtained from the germline V gene. The sample's time point label, in plain terms: sample taken at primary tumor resection. Without any cell sorting, TCR sequencing was performed on whole RNA extracted either from tumor and nontumor lung tissue or from cryopreserved PBMC samples. Donors were some 70 patients with early-stage, untreated non-small cell lung cancer from the lung TRACERx cohort. A patient was chosen for TCR sequencing only when enough RNA was available from at least two tumor regions. Libraries were constructed by 5' RACE. Sequencing relied on a NextSeq 500. In the TCR library protocol, a unique molecular identifier was attached to each TCR cDNA molecule so that PCR and sequencing errors could be corrected. The published analysis was carried out like this. TCR identification, UMI-based error correction and CDR3 extraction were all carried out with Decombinator tools. Expanded TCRs were defined as those above a frequency of 2 per 1,000, corresponding to the top 1% of the tumor frequency distribution. Renyi diversity was computed with the R vegan package after each repertoire had been subsampled 100 times to 5,000 TCRs. CDR3 similarity networks were built from amino acid triplet string-kernel similarity, with CDR3s being connected when pairwise similarity was above 0.82. TCRdb took the public reads, trimmed them with fastp at Q25, ran MiXCR for clone calling and kept in-frame beta chains. Rows with a matching CDR3 protein are joined into one entry that keeps the most common DNA and genes. These V and J calls rely on TCRdb rather than the paper's analysis. Counted in this sample were around 26,000 distinct CDR3 sequences; more than 6.5% of them appeared once. Of the sample, approximately 14% is held by the ten largest clones.

The receptor was derived from a male donor with early-stage non-small cell lung cancer. This specimen consisted of PBMCs, obtained at surgery. The V and J segments used are TRBV6-5 and TRBJ1-6; the D gene identity is not certain. The nucleotide sequence reads TGTGCCAGCAGTTATGAGTGGTCCAATTCACCCCTCCACTTT. This encodes CASSYEWSNSPLHF.